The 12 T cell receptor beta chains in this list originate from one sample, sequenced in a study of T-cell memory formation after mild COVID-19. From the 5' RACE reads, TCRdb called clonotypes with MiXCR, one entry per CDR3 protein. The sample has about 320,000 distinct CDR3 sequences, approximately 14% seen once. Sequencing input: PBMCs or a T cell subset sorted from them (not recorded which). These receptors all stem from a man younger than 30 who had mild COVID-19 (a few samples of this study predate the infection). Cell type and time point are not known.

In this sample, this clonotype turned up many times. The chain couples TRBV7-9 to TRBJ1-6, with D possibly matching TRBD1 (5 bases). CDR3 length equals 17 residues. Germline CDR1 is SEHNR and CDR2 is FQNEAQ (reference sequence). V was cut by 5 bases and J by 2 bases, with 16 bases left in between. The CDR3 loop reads CASSPGGANAYNSPLHF. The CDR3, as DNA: TGTGCCAGCAGCCCCGGAGGGGCCAACGCCTATAATTCACCCCTCCACTTT.

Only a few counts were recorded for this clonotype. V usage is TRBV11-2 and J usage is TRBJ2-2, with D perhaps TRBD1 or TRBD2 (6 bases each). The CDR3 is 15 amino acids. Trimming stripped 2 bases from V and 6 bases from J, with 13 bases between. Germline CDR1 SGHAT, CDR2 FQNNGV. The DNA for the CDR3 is TGTGCCAGCAGCTTACAGGGGAGGTCTGCCGGGGAGCTGTTTTTT. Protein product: CASSLQGRSAGELFF. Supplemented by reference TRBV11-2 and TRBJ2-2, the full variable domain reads EAGVAQSPRYKIIEKRQSVAFWCNPISGHATLYWYQQILGQGPKLLIQFQNNGVVDDSQLPKDRFSAERLKGVDSTLKIQPAKLEDSAVYLCASSLQGRSAGELFFGEGSRLTVL.

CDR3 nucleotides: TGTGCCAGCAGTGCGGGACTAGCGGGGTACGAGCAGTACTTC. Translated: CASSAGLAGYEQYF. V usage is TRBV6-5 and J usage is TRBJ2-7, with 13 bases fitting TRBD2. The CDR3 has 14 amino acids. Germline assignment: CDR1 MNHEY and CDR2 SVGAGI. Trimming at V came to 5 bases and at J to 4 bases, leaving 2 bases not matched to a gene.

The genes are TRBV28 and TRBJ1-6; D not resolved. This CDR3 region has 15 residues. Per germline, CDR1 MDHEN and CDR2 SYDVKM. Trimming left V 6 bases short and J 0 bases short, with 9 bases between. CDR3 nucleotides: TGTGCCAGCAGGCGCGGAAGCTCCTATAATTCACCCCTCCACTTT. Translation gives CASRRGSSYNSPLHF.

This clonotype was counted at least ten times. CDR3 in DNA: TGTGCCAGCAGCCAAGAAACCGGGTCCTACAATGAGCAGTTCTTC. It codes for CASSQETGSYNEQFF. The chain joins TRBV3-1 to TRBJ2-1; D unclear. The CDR3 runs 15 residues. Trimming took 0 bases from V and 1 from J, leaving 7 bases between them. The germline CDR1 and CDR2 sequences are LGHDT and YNNKEL (reference sequence).

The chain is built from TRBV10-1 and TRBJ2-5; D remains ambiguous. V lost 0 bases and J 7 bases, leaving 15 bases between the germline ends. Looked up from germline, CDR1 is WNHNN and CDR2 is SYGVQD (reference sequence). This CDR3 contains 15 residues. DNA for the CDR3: TGCGCCAGCAGTGAGTCAGCTTCTCCCCTGGGGACCCAGTACTTC. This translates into CASSESASPLGTQYF.

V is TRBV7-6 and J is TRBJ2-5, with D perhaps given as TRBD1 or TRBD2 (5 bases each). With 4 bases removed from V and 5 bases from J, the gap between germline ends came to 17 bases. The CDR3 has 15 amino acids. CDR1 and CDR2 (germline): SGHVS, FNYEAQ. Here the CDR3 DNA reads TGTGCCAGCAGCTGGGGACGGACCCGGTGGGAGACCCAGTACTTC. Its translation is CASSWGRTRWETQYF.

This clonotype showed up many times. The CDR3 region is CASSSRASGDQETQYF. CDR3 bases: TGTGCCAGCAGTTCCAGGGCTAGCGGGGACCAAGAGACCCAGTACTTC. The rearrangement joins TRBV27 to TRBJ2-5; TRBD2 aligns across 9 bases. CDR3 size: 16 residues. V dropped 4 bases and J dropped 0; count of bases not matched to a gene: 6. CDR1 and CDR2 from the germline V gene are MNHEY and SMNVEV (reference sequence).

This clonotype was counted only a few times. CDR3 protein: CASSQVSGGGYEQYF. CDR3 nucleotide sequence: TGCGCCAGCAGCCAAGTATCCGGCGGGGGATACGAGCAGTACTTC. The chain employs TRBV4-1 and TRBJ2-7; TRBD2 agrees at 7 bases. J lost 4 bases, V lost 1 base, and 7 bases had no gene match. The CDR3 consists of 15 residues. Germline V gives CDR1 MGHRA, CDR2 YSYEKL.

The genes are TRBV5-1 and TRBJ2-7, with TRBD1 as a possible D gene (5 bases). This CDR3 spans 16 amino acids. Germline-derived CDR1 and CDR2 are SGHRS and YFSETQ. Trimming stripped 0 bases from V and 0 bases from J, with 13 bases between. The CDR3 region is CASSLADRSSSYEQYF. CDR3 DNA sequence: TGCGCCAGCAGCTTGGCCGACAGAAGTAGCTCCTACGAGCAGTACTTC.

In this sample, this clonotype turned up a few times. CDR3 region: CASIFAENTGELFF. The CDR3 DNA is TGTGCCAGCATATTTGCGGAGAACACCGGGGAGCTGTTTTTT. J is TRBJ2-2 and V is TRBV12-3 or TRBV12-4; D is unresolved. Trimming removed 7 bases at V and 1 base at J, with 10 bases between. There are 14 residues in the CDR3.

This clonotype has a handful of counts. This CDR3 reads CASSLLVQETQYF. For the CDR3, the DNA is TGTGCCAGCAGTTTATTAGTCCAAGAGACCCAGTACTTC. J is TRBJ2-5 and V is TRBV28; the D is unclear. Germline V CDR1 and CDR2: MDHEN, SYDVKM. This CDR3 has 13 amino acids. With 1 base removed from V and 1 base from J, the gap between germline ends came to 4 bases.